This is a list of T cell receptor beta chains from one sample in a study of neurological immune-mediated disorders. One entry per CDR3 protein, called by TCRdb with MiXCR from the 5' RACE reads. The table lists some 33,000 distinct CDR3 sequences, about 1.4% of them singletons. Sample: PBMCs. These receptors all stem from a woman younger than 45 with multiple sclerosis. CDR3s include the opening cysteine and the closing phenylalanine or tryptophan. Fields, in order: V gene, clone size, CDR3 protein. Rows may omit the clone size; those that give it use once, few, many or a size class.

>TRBV12-3/TRBV12-4|many
CASNPRGSIYEQYF
>TRBV5-1|many
CASSLEWGTGYTF
>TRBV5-1|many
CASSQQGYEQYF
>TRBV20-1|many
CSARAGATEAFF
>TRBV28|many
CASSDRGNQPQHF
>TRBV20-1|many
CSAFPVGGFSYEQYF
>TRBV5-1|many
CATLLAGGRHTQYF
>TRBV4-3|medium-sized
CASSQGLGTNDPSYNEQFF
>TRBV5-1|many
CASSLGGSTEAFF
>TRBV6-4|many
CASSLSITGSYEQYF
>TRBV12-3/TRBV12-4|many
CASTITGGGNTEAFF
>TRBV20-1|many
CSARDSGGPTDTQYF
>TRBV20-1|many
CSARDPRGSSGNTIYF
>TRBV5-6|many
CASSPDRQETQYF
>TRBV6-6|many
CASSGLAGGHGTQYF
>TRBV7-9|NA
CASSPQGLIQYF
>TRBV5-1|many
CASSLDSYSNQPQHF
>TRBV7-8|many
CASSPKTGGTYEQYF
>TRBV3-1|many
CASSQGSRAATQYF
>TRBV7-2|many
CASSLVQGDTQYF